These 7 T cell receptor beta chains share one sample of origin, sequenced in a study of shared clonotypes between healthy human individuals. Assay used: immunoSEQ multiplex PCR; TCRdb lists only in-frame clones, some missing. The sample has 900,000 to 1,200,000 clones, about 84% seen once. Sequencing input: memory CD4+ T cells from PBMCs. The subset denotes: CD45RA-negative fraction. The receptor source for this set is a man aged 18 to 29 in good health. Some clones in this sample may be carry-over from other donors' samples.

In regard to this clone: The same CDR3 arises from other DNA sequences in this sample as well. The V and J genes are TRBV20-1 and TRBJ2-1; no reliable D call. With 1 base removed from V and 9 bases from J, the gap between germline ends came to 7 bases. The CDR3 extends over 11 amino acids. The germline CDR1 and CDR2 sequences are DFQATT and SNEGSKA (reference sequence). CDR3 sequence reads: CSARGSGEQFF. The CDR3 bases are TGCAGTGCTAGAGGTTCGGGTGAGCAGTTCTTC.

This clone was counted many times. J is TRBJ2-7 and V is TRBV27; TRBD2 aligns across 9 bases. The CDR3 has 15 amino acids. The ends lost 6 bases at V and 2 bases at J; junction bases unmatched: 8. Germline V CDR1 and CDR2: MNHEY, SMNVEV (reference sequence). CDR3 DNA: TGTGCCAGCAGACCGGTGACTAGCGGAACCTACGAGCAGTACTTC. This encodes CASRPVTSGTYEQYF.

In this sample, this clone turned up once. The V gene is TRBV30, the J gene TRBJ2-5; 7 bases are a match to TRBD1. The end of the DNA fits TRBJ2-7 better, so the J call may be wrong. This CDR3 is 12 amino acids long. The germline V gene has CDR1 GTSNPN and CDR2 SVGIG (reference sequence). CDR3 nucleotides: TGTGCCTGTGACAGGGAAGTTTCCGAGCAGTACTTC. This translates into CACDREVSEQYF.

V and J are TRBV2 and TRBJ2-7, with 9 bases aligning to TRBD1. Trimming at V came to 7 bases and at J to 0 bases, leaving 4 bases not matched to a gene. This CDR3 spans 14 amino acids. Looked up from germline, CDR1 is SNHLY and CDR2 is FYNNEI. The CDR3 bases are TGTGCCAGCAAGGACAGGGGAAGCTCCTACGAGCAGTACTTC. It codes for CASKDRGSSYEQYF.

This clone has ten or more counts. Other DNA sequences of this sample code for an identical CDR3. V gene TRBV29-1 combines with J gene TRBJ1-1; TRBD1 might be the D (6 bases). Trimming took 5 bases from V and 1 from J, leaving 11 bases between them. Germline CDR1 SQVTM, CDR2 ANQGSEA. CDR3 length: 13 residues. CDR3 DNA: TGCAGCGTTAGCCAGGGGACGAACACTGAAGCTTTCTTT. This translates into CSVSQGTNTEAFF.

The chain recombines TRBV11-2 with TRBJ2-2; tentatively, D is TRBD1 or TRBD2 (5 bases each). The CDR3 length is 14 residues. Germline V CDR1 and CDR2: SGHAT, FQNNGV. V was shortened by 4 bases and J by 6 bases, with 12 bases between the two germline ends. The CDR3 loop reads CASSWGLIAGELFF. Here the CDR3 DNA reads TGTGCCAGCAGCTGGGGGTTGATAGCCGGGGAGCTGTTTTTT.

This clone has a handful of counts. The same CDR3 can be traced to other DNA sequences in this sample. This chain connects TRBV5-1 to TRBJ1-5, with D perhaps matching TRBD1 (5 bases). Germline V gene lookup returns CDR1 SGHRS and CDR2 YFSETQ. V was cut by 0 bases and J by 6 bases, with 7 bases left in between. The CDR3 has 13 amino acids. Here the CDR3 DNA reads TGCGCCAGCAGCTTGGACGGGGGTCAGCCCCAGCATTTT. It is translated as CASSLDGGQPQHF.